This TCR beta chain was profiled in a study of T cell responses to AZD1222 COVID-19 vaccine. The assay was immunoSEQ multiplex PCR, and TCRdb's table has in-frame clones only and misses some. The sample holds approximately 74,000 clones, roughly 80% seen once. The CDR3 covers 15 residues. Per germline, CDR1 SGDLS and CDR2 YYNGEE. V shed 4 bases and J shed 5 bases, with 18 bases lying between them. V usage is TRBV9 and J usage is TRBJ2-5; D may be TRBD1 or TRBD2 (5 bases each). The clonotype comes from an adult in good health. Specimen: peripheral blood, collected on day 0 of AZD1222 vaccination. In DNA form, the CDR3 reads TGTGCCAGCAGCCCTCAGAGGGGTCAAGGGGAGACCCAGTACTTC. Protein: CASSPQRGQGETQYF.